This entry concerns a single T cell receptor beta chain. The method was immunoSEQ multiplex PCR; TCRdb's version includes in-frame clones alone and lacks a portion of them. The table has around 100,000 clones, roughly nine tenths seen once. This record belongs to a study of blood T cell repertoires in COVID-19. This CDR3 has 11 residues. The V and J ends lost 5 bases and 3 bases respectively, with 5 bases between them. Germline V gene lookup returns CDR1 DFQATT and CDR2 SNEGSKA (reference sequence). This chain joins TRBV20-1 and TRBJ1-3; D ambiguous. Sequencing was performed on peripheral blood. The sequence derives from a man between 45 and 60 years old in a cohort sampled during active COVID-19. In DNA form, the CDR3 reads TGCAGTGCTCCCCTTGGAAACACCATATATTTT. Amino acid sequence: CSAPLGNTIYF.